The 19 T cell receptor beta chains given below trace back to one sample, sequenced in a study of tumor and adjacent non-tumor tissue in lung cancer. RNA was extracted from bulk tissue without any cell sorting. The library came from three nested PCR rounds adapted from ARM-PCR protocols. TCRdb reprocessed the multiplex PCR reads with MiXCR, giving one entry per CDR3 protein. Among 69,000 or so distinct CDR3 sequences listed, 73% were seen once. Sequencing was performed on lung tumor tissue. The receptors originated from a man aged 55 to 70 with non-small cell lung cancer.

Concerning this clonotype itself: One junction end disagrees with the germline gene, perhaps due to a read error. J is TRBJ2-1 and V is TRBV20-1; the match to TRBD2 covers 9 bases. Looked up from germline, CDR1 is DFQATT and CDR2 is SNEGSKA (reference sequence). The length of the CDR3 is 16 residues. As DNA, the CDR3 is TGCACTGCTAGAGATCGGGTGGGACTAGCCACCAATAAGCAGTTCTTC. Its translation is CTARDRVGLATNKQFF.

Concerning this clonotype itself: A much larger clone differs from this one at a single base, so this may be a read error. This chain joins TRBV5-5 and TRBJ2-1; TRBD2 matches 13 bases. V gave up 6 bases and J gave up 7 bases; unmatched junction bases: 7. The germline V gene encodes CDR1 SGHKS and CDR2 YYEKEE (reference sequence). The CDR3 extends over 15 amino acids. The CDR3 loop is CASTRLAGGVNEQFF. CDR3 coding DNA: TGTGCCAGCACCCGACTAGCGGGAGGTGTAAATGAGCAGTTCTTC.

With respect to this clonotype: The junction shows a germline mismatch at one end, possibly a read error. The genes are TRBV29-1 and TRBJ1-4, with D possibly TRBD1 on 6 matching bases. Germline CDR1 is SQVTM and CDR2 is ANQGSEA. The CDR3 extends over 14 amino acids. This CDR3 reads CSVGIGGTNQKLFF. DNA for the CDR3: TGCAGCGTCGGGATAGGGGGGACTAATCAAAAACTGTTTTTT.

In this sample, this clonotype turned up a few times. The chain uses TRBV6-2 or TRBV6-3 and TRBJ2-2; 12 bases fit TRBD2. The CDR3 extends over 19 amino acids. V trimming: 4 bases; J trimming: 6 bases; junction bases outside the gene matches: 15. Per germline, CDR1 MNHEY and CDR2 SVGEGT. The CDR3 DNA reads TGTGCCAGCAGTTCCGCCGGACTAGCGGGATATGGAGACGCCGGGGAGCTGTTTTTT. Amino acids: CASSSAGLAGYGDAGELFF.

Of note for this clonotype: Since no conserved phenylalanine or tryptophan closes the CDR3, a read error is the likely cause. The CDR3 is CSAQLDRTYNEQFS. The CDR3 DNA sequence: TGCAGCGCTCAACTGGACAGGACCTACAATGAGCAGTTCTCC. The rearrangement uses TRBV29-1 and TRBJ2-1; 7 positions agree with TRBD1. Germline trimming cut 7 bases from V and 2 bases from J; bases unmatched to any gene: 8. There are 14 residues in the CDR3. CDR1 and CDR2 (germline): SQVTM, ANQGSEA.

The chain carries TRBV7-8 and TRBJ2-1; tentatively, D is TRBD2 (5 bases). The CDR3 loop spans 16 amino acids. CDR1 is SGHVS, CDR2 FQNEAQ, per germline. V was pared by 5 bases and J by 6 bases, with 20 bases between. The CDR3 sequence is CASSGLALVLSNEQFF. In DNA, the CDR3 is TGTGCCAGCAGCGGATTAGCACTAGTGTTGTCCAATGAGCAGTTCTTC.

Of note for this clonotype: Since no conserved phenylalanine or tryptophan closes the CDR3, a read error is the likely cause. No DNA is shown, since the ends of the CDR3 on it are uncertain; the CDR3 is the one TCRdb lists. The gene calls are TRBV20-1 and TRBJ2-7; the table's TRBD2 call for D was not verified on the DNA. In germline, CDR1 is DFQATT, CDR2 SNEGSKA (reference sequence). The CDR3 spans 13 residues, counting both ends. CDR3 loop: CSGLAENSYEKYL.

V gene TRBV20-1 combines with J gene TRBJ2-3, with D unresolved. The CDR3 spans 13 residues. Germline CDR1 is DFQATT and CDR2 is SNEGSKA (reference sequence). V was pared by 7 bases and J by 2 bases, with 13 bases between. The CDR3 region has the DNA TGCAGTGATACAAGTTTGGACACAGATACGCAGTATTTT. Amino acid sequence: CSDTSLDTDTQYF.

This clonotype was recorded at least ten times. CDR3 amino acids: CASSFDSYEQYF. CDR3 DNA sequence: TGCGCCAGCAGCTTCGACTCCTACGAGCAGTACTTC. The chain carries TRBV5-1 and TRBJ2-7; D uncertain. V was trimmed by 2 bases and J by 0 bases, leaving 3 bases between them. The CDR3 runs 12 residues. Germline CDR1 SGHRS, CDR2 YFSETQ.

As for this clonotype: The missing conserved phenylalanine or tryptophan at the end of this CDR3 makes a read error likely. The chain couples TRBV29-1 to TRBJ2-6; tentatively, D is TRBD1 (6 bases). Germline assignment: CDR1 SQVTM and CDR2 ANQGSEA. CDR3 size: 15 residues. For the CDR3, the DNA is TGCAGTGTTGAGTTGGACAGCTCTGGGGCCAACGTCCTGACTTTA. It specifies CSVELDSSGANVLTL.

As concerns this clonotype: The germline gene is not matched at one end of the junction; a read error may be the cause. V and J are TRBV5-1 and TRBJ1-3; 7 positions agree with TRBD1. The CDR3 is 16 amino acids. Per germline, CDR1 SGHRS and CDR2 YFSETQ. The CDR3 sequence: CASSEGQTGSGNTIFF. The CDR3 DNA sequence: TGCGCCAGCAGCGAGGGACAGACAGGCTCTGGAAACACCATATTTTTT.

This clonotype was detected once. The V gene is TRBV6-5, the J gene TRBJ1-5, with D uncertain. This CDR3 spans 16 amino acids. V was clipped by 5 bases and J by 0 bases, with 14 bases between them. Per the germline V gene, CDR1 is MNHEY and CDR2 is SVGAGI. CDR3 in amino acids: CASSQTGARSNQPQHF. CDR3 nucleotides: TGTGCCAGCAGTCAAACGGGAGCGCGTAGCAATCAGCCCCAGCATTTT.

Details on this clonotype: The germline gene is not matched at one end of the junction; a read error may be the cause. DNA for the CDR3: TGTGACAGCAGCTCGACTAGCGCAAACACCGGGGAGCTGTTTTTT. Its protein is CDSSSTSANTGELFF. The chain combines TRBV5-4 with TRBJ2-2; 8 nucleotides match TRBD2. This CDR3 has 15 residues. The germline V gene encodes CDR1 SGHNT and CDR2 YYREEE (reference sequence).

The J gene is TRBJ2-7, the V gene TRBV10-2; D remains ambiguous. The V end lost 3 bases, the J end lost 5 bases, and 14 bases lay between the germline ends. The CDR3 consists of 14 residues. Germline lookup yields CDR1 WSHSY and CDR2 SAAADI. CDR3 nucleotides: TGCGCCAGCAGTGACGTAGGGAACCCTAACGAGCAGTACTTC. Translating it yields CASSDVGNPNEQYF.

Regarding this clonotype: This CDR3 fails to terminate in the conserved phenylalanine or tryptophan, so it likely reflects a read error. V usage is TRBV6-5 and J usage is TRBJ2-3; tentative D call: TRBD2 (6 bases). The CDR3 covers 16 residues. V was pared by 0 bases and J by 4 bases, with 14 bases between. Germline lookup yields CDR1 MNHEY and CDR2 SVGAGI. The CDR3 protein is CASSYSTPPGADTQYY. The CDR3 DNA reads TGTGCCAGCAGTTACTCGACTCCCCCGGGGGCAGATACGCAGTATTAT.

Concerning this clonotype: This likely comes from a read error, as the CDR3 has no conserved phenylalanine or tryptophan at its end. The chain's CDR3 is CATSDPGTITNEQFL. CDR3 DNA: TGTGCCACCAGTGATCCCGGGACCATCACCAATGAGCAGTTCCTC. The chain recombines TRBV24-1 with TRBJ2-1; tentatively, D is TRBD1 or TRBD2 (5 bases each). The ends were cut back, 3 bases at V and 6 bases at J, with 14 bases in the middle. The CDR3 is made up of 15 amino acids. Germline V gene sequence: CDR1 KGHDR, CDR2 SFDVKD.

This clonotype is a singleton in its sample. The rearrangement uses TRBV6-1 and TRBJ2-6; D is undetermined. Deletions cut 6 bases from V and 8 bases from J, with 14 bases between. This CDR3 is 14 amino acids long. CDR1 and CDR2 (germline): MNHNS, SASEGT. The CDR3 spells CASRPHAVPNVLTF. Written as DNA, the CDR3 is TGTGCCAGCAGACCCCATGCAGTGCCCAACGTCCTGACTTTC.

This clonotype was seen a single time. This chain uses TRBV28 with TRBJ1-1; the D gene is possibly TRBD1 (6 bases). This CDR3 spans 13 amino acids. Germline V CDR1 and CDR2: MDHEN, SYDVKM. Between the trimmed V and J ends, which lost 5 bases and 1 base, there was a span of 8 bases. This chain's CDR3 is CASSRGANTEAFF. The CDR3 DNA is TGTGCCAGCAGTCGGGGGGCGAACACTGAAGCTTTCTTT.

Concerning this clonotype itself: Relative to the germline gene, one junction end is altered; a read error may explain this. V gene TRBV29-1 combines with J gene TRBJ2-1; 8 bases align to TRBD2. Germline lookup yields CDR1 SQVTM and CDR2 ANQGSEA. The CDR3 consists of 16 residues. CDR3 sequence: CSVETVLAGDYNEQSF. Written as DNA, the CDR3 is TGCAGCGTTGAGACCGTGCTAGCGGGCGATTACAATGAGCAGTCCTTC.